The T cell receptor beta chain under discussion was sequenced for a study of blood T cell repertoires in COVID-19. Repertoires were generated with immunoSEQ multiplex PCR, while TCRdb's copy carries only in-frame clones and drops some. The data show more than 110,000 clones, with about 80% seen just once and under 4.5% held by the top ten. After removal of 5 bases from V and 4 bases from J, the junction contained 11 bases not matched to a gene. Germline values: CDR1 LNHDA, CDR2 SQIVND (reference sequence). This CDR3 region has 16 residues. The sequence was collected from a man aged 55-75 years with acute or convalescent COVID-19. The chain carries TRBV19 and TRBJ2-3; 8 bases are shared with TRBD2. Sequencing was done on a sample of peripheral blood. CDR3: CASSYTSGRGSDTQYF. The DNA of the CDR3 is TGTGCCAGTAGTTACACCAGCGGGAGAGGATCAGATACGCAGTATTTT.